What follows describes a single T cell receptor (beta chain). Its target is not known. The sample comes from a study of response to subunit inactivated influenza vaccine. Study findings and constraints: Authors suggested seasonal influenza vaccinations each recruit few new T cells.

A single record per CDR3 protein comes from TCRdb applying MiXCR to the RT-PCR reads. The sample has about 780,000 distinct CDR3 sequences; about 18% are singletons. This CDR3 spans 16 amino acids. Germline trimming cut 0 bases from V and 10 bases from J; bases unmatched to any gene: 9. Per germline, CDR1 SGHRS and CDR2 YFSETQ. The TCR comes from a man aged 45 to 65 who received an inactivated influenza vaccine. This material consisted of PBMCs from blood, taken 5 days after vaccination. This rearrangement joins TRBV5-1 to TRBJ2-1; 11 positions match TRBD2. The CDR3 spells CASSLALAGGLGEQFF. The CDR3 DNA sequence: TGCGCCAGCAGCTTGGCCCTAGCGGGAGGTTTGGGGGAGCAGTTCTTC.